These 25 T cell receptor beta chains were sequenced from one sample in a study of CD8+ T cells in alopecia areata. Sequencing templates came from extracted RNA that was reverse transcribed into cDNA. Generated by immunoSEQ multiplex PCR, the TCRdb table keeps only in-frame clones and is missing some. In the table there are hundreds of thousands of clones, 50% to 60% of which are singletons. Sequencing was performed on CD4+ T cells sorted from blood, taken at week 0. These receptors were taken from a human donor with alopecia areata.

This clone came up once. This CDR3 reads CASSQGGGYSYNEQFF. DNA of the CDR3: TGTGCCAGCAGCCAAGGGGGCGGATACTCCTACAATGAGCAGTTCTTC. The V gene is TRBV4-2, the J gene TRBJ2-1, with TRBD1 as a possible D gene (5 bases). The CDR3 sequence is 16 residues long. Between the trimmed V and J ends, which lost 1 base and 0 bases, there was a span of 10 bases. Germline V gives CDR1 LGHNA, CDR2 YNFKEQ.

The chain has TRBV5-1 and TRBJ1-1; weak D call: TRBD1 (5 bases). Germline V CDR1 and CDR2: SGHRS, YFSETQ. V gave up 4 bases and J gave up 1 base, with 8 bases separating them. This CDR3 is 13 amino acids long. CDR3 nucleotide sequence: TGCGCCAGCAGCGACAGCCCGAACACTGAAGCTTTCTTT. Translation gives CASSDSPNTEAFF.

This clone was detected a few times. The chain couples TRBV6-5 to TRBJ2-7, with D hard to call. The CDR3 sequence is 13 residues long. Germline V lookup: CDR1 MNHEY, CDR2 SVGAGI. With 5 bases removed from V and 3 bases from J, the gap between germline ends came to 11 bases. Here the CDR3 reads CASSPVTRYEQYF. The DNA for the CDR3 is TGTGCCAGCAGTCCTGTGACCCGCTACGAGCAGTACTTC.

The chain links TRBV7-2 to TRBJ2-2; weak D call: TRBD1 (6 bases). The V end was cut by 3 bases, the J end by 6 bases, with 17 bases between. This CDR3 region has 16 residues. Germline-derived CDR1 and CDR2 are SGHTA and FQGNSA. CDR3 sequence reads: CASSFTGTPGAGELFF. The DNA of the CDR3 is TGTGCCAGCAGCTTCACCGGGACACCCGGGGCCGGGGAGCTGTTTTTT.

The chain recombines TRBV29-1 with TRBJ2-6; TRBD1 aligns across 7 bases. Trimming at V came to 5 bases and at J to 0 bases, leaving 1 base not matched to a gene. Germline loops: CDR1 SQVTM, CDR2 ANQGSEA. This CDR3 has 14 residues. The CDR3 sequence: CSVSGGSGANVLTF. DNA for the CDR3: TGCAGCGTTTCAGGGGGCTCTGGGGCCAACGTCCTGACTTTC.

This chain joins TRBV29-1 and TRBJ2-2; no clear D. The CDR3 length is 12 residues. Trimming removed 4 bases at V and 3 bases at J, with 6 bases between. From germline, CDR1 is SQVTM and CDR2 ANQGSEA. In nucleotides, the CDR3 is TGCAGCGTTGGTACTTACACCGGGGAGCTGTTTTTT. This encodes CSVGTYTGELFF.

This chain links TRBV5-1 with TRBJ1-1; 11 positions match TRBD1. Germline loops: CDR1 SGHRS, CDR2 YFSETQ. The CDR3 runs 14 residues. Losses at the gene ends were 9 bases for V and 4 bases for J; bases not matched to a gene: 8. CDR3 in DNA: TGCGCCACCGCACCGGGGACAGGGGGCACTGAAGCTTTCTTT. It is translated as CATAPGTGGTEAFF.

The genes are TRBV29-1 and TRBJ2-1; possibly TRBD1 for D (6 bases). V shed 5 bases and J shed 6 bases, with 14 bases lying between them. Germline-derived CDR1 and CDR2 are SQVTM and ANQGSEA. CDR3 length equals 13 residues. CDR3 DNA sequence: TGCAGCGTTAGGCGTCCGACAGGCAATGAGCAGTTCTTC. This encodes CSVRRPTGNEQFF.

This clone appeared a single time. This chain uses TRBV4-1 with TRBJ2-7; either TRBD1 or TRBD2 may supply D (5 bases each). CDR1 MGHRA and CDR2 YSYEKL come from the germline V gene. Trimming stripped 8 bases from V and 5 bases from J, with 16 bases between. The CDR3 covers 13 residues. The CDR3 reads CASPGRGYHEQYF. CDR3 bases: TGCGCCAGCCCGGGACGAGGGTACCACGAGCAGTACTTC.

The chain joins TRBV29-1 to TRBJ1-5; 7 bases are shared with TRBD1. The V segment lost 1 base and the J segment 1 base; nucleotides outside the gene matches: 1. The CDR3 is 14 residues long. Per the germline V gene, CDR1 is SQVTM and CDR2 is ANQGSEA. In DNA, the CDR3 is TGCAGCGTTGAAGTACAGGGGAGCAATCAGCCCCAGCATTTT. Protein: CSVEVQGSNQPQHF.

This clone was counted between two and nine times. CDR3 sequence (DNA): TGTGCCAGCAGCCTACTAGCGGGAGAGGGTGAGCAGTTCTTC. This translates into CASSLLAGEGEQFF. The chain joins TRBV7-8 to TRBJ2-1; 11 bases align to TRBD2. V lost 5 bases, J lost 9 bases, and 6 bases stayed unmatched. Germline V gene sequence: CDR1 SGHVS, CDR2 FQNEAQ. This CDR3 contains 14 residues.

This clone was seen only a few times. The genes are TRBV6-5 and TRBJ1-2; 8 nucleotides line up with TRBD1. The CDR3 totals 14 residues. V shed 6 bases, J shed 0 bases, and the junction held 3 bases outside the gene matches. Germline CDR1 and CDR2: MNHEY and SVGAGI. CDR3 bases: TGTGCCAGCAGGGGGACAGGAACTAACTATGGCTACACCTTC. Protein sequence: CASRGTGTNYGYTF.

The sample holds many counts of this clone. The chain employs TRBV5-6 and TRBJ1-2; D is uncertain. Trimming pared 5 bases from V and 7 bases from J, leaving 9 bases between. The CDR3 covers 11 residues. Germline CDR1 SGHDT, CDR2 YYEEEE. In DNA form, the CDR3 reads TGTGCCAGCAGAAAGGATCTTGGCTACACCTTC. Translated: CASRKDLGYTF. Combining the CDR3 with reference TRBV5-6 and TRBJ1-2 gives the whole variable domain DAGVTQSPTHLIKTRGQQVTLRCSPKSGHDTVSWYQQALGQGPQFIFQYYEEEERQRGNFPDRFSGHQFPNYSSELNVNALLLGDSALYLCASRKDLGYTFGSGTRLTVV.

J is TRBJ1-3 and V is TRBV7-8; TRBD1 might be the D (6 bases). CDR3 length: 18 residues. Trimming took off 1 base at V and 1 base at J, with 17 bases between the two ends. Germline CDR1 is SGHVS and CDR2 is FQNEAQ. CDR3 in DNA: TGTGCCAGCAGCTTAGACCGCGGGGGCTGGTCTTCTGGAAACACCATATATTTT. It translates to CASSLDRGGWSSGNTIYF.

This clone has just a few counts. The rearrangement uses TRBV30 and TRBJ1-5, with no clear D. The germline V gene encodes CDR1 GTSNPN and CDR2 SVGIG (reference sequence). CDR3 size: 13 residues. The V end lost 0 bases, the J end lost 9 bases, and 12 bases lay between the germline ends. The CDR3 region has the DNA TGTGCCTGGAGTGTCGACATTGCGGGGCCCCAGCATTTT. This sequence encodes CAWSVDIAGPQHF. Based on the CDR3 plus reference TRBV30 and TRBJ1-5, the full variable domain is SQTIHQWPATLVQPVGSPLSLECTVEGTSNPNLYWYRQAAGRGLQLLFYSVGIGQISSEVPQNLSASRPQDRQFILSSKKLLLSDSGFYLCAWSVDIAGPQHFGDGTRLSIL.

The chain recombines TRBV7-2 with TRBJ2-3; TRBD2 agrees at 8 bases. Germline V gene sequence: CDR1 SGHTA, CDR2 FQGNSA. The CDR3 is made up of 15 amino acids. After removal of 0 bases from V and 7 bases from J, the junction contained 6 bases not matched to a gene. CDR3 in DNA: TGTGCCAGCAGCTTAGCGCTAACTAGCGGTAATACGCAGTATTTT. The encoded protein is CASSLALTSGNTQYF. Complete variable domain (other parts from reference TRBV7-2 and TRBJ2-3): GAGVSQSPSNKVTEKGKDVELRCDPISGHTALYWYRQSLGQGLEFLIYFQGNSAPDKSGLPSDRFSAERTGGSVSTLTIQRTQQEDSAVYLCASSLALTSGNTQYFGPGTRLTVL.

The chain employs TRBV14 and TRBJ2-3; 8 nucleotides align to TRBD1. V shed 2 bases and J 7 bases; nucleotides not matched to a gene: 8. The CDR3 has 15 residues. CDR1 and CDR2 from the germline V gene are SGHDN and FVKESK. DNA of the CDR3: TGTGCCAGCAGCCAACTGACAGGGGCATGGAATACGCAGTATTTT. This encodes CASSQLTGAWNTQYF.

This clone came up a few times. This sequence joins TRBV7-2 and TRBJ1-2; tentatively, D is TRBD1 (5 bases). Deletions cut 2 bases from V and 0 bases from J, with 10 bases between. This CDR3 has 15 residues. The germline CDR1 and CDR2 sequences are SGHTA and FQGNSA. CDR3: CASSLFQGSNYGYTF. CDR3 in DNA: TGTGCCAGCAGCTTATTCCAGGGCTCTAACTATGGCTACACCTTC.

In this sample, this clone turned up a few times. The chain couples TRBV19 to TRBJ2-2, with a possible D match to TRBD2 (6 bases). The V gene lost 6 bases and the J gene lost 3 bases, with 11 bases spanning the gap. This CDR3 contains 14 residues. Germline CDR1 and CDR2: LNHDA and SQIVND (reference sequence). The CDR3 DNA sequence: TGTGCCAGTAGGGGGGACTGGGACACCGGGGAGCTGTTTTTT. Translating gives CASRGDWDTGELFF.

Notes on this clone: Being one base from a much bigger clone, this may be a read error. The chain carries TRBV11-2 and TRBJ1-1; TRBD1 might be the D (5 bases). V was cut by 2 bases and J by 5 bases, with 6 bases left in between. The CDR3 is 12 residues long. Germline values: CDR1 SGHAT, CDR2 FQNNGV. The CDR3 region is CASSLRGTEAFF. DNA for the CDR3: TGTGCCAGCAGCTTACGGGGGACTGAAGCTTTCTTT.

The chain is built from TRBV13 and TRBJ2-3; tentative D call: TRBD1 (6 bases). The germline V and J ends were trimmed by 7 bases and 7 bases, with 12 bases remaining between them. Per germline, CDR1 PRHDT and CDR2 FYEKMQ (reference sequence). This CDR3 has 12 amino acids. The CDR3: CASNQGPYTQYF. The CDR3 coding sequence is TGTGCCAGCAACCAGGGGCCTTATACGCAGTATTTT.

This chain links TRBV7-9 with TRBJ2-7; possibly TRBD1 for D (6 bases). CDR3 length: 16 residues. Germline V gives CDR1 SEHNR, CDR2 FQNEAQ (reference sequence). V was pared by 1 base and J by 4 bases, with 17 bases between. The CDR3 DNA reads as TGTGCCAGCAGCTTAGTGGGTTGGACAGTCGAATACGAGCAGTACTTC. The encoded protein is CASSLVGWTVEYEQYF.

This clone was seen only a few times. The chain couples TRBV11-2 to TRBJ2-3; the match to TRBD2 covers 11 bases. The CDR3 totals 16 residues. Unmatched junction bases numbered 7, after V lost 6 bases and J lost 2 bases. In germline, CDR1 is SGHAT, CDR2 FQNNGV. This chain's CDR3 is CASSRLAGQLTDTQYF. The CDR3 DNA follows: TGTGCCAGCAGTCGACTAGCGGGGCAACTCACAGATACGCAGTATTTT.

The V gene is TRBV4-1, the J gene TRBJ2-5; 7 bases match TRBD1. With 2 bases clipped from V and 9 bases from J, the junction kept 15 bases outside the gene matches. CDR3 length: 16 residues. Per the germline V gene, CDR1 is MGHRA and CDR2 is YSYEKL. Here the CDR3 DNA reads TGCGCCAGCAGCCAACCGACAGGGCCCCTCTACGAGGCCCAGTACTTC. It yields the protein CASSQPTGPLYEAQYF.

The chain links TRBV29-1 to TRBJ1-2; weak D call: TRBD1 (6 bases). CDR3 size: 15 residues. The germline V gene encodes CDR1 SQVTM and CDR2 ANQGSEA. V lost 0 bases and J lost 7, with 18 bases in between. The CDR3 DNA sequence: TGCAGCGTTGAAGAGGGTGGACAGCTATTTGTTGGCTACACCTTC. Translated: CSVEEGGQLFVGYTF.